This T cell receptor (beta chain) was identified during a study of Graves' ophthalmopathy and Graves' hyperthyroidism. The authors amplified TCR beta CDR3 regions from RNA transcripts. Investigators did first-round RT-PCR with HTBI primers, then second-round multiplex PCR. Each CDR3 protein is one row after TCRdb ran MiXCR on the multiplex PCR reads. The repertoire consists of 450,000 to 600,000 distinct CDR3 sequences, with about 35% occurring once and the leading ten covering over 3.5%. This clonotype came up a few times. Its antigen is currently unknown. Study observations and caveats: Cross-validated, the 13-signature model showed 87.88%/81.08% sensitivity/specificity, and 80%/75% in the test set.

Specimen: peripheral blood or thyroid tissue (not recorded which). The TCR was taken from an adult man with Graves' hyperthyroidism.

The CDR3 spells CASSQQFSEMQYF. The DNA for the CDR3 is TGTGCCAGCAGCCAACAATTCTCGGAGATGCAGTACTTC. V gene TRBV4-2 combines with J gene TRBJ2-7; no reliable D call. The CDR3 length is 13 residues. Germline-derived CDR1 and CDR2 are LGHNA and YNFKEQ. With 2 bases removed from V and 9 bases from J, the gap between germline ends came to 14 bases.